Presented here are 29 T cell receptor beta chains from one specimen sequenced in a study of blood T cell repertoires in COVID-19. Some clones are missing from TCRdb's copy, which holds only in-frame ones; the method was immunoSEQ multiplex PCR. In the table there are around 310,000 clones, approximately 90% of which are singletons. Sequenced material: peripheral blood. The receptors here all came from a woman between 45 and 60 years old with active or convalescent COVID-19.

CDR3 nucleotide sequence: TGTGCCAGCAGTCCCGAGGTGGATGAGCAGTTCTTC. Its protein is CASSPEVDEQFF. This rearrangement joins TRBV28 to TRBJ2-1; D is unclear. V lost 5 bases, J lost 8 bases, and 10 bases lay in between. CDR1 is MDHEN, CDR2 SYDVKM, per germline. This CDR3 contains 12 residues.

The gene calls are TRBV7-2 and TRBJ2-5, with 11 bases that match TRBD2. CDR1 and CDR2 (germline): SGHTA, FQGNSA. CDR3 length: 16 residues. The V and J ends lost 2 bases and 1 base, in that order; junction bases with no gene match: 3. Here the CDR3 reads CASSLSGTSGQETQYF. The DNA of the CDR3 is TGTGCCAGCAGCTTATCCGGGACTAGCGGCCAAGAGACCCAGTACTTC.

The V call is TRBV11-1, the J call TRBJ2-2; D perhaps matches TRBD2 (5 bases). V dropped 1 base and J dropped 2 bases, with 11 bases sitting between them. Germline lookup yields CDR1 SGHAT and CDR2 FQDESV (reference sequence). The CDR3 extends over 16 amino acids. The CDR3 sequence: CASSLERTYNTGELFF. For the CDR3, the DNA is TGTGCCAGCAGCTTAGAACGGACTTACAACACCGGGGAGCTGTTTTTT.

This rearrangement joins TRBV19 to TRBJ2-3; 10 nucleotides align to TRBD1. V was clipped by 5 bases and J by 3 bases; unmatched bases: 5. The germline gives CDR1 LNHDA, CDR2 SQIVND (reference sequence). The CDR3 consists of 15 residues. Here the CDR3 DNA reads TGTGCCAGTAGTGTGACAGGGGGCAGGACAGATACGCAGTATTTT. Encoded protein: CASSVTGGRTDTQYF. Complete variable domain (other parts from reference TRBV19 and TRBJ2-3): DGGITQSPKYLFRKEGQNVTLSCEQNLNHDAMYWYRQDPGQGLRLIYYSQIVNDFQKGDIAEGYSVSREKKESFPLTVTSAQKNPTAFYLCASSVTGGRTDTQYFGPGTRLTVL.

The rearrangement links TRBV19 to TRBJ2-2; 11 bases are a match to TRBD2. CDR1 is LNHDA and CDR2 is SQIVND in the germline V gene (reference sequence). The CDR3 is 19 residues long. V gave up 5 bases and J gave up 4 bases; unmatched junction bases: 15. This CDR3 is CASSGQVGRLAGRTGELFF. CDR3 DNA: TGTGCCAGTAGTGGACAGGTAGGGCGACTAGCGGGACGCACCGGGGAGCTGTTTTTT.

Comments on this clone: No DNA is shown, since the ends of the CDR3 on it are uncertain; the CDR3 is the one TCRdb lists. This sequence joins TRBV20-1 and TRBJ1-1; the D segment call TRBD1 is taken from the table without a DNA check. In germline, CDR1 is DFQATT, CDR2 SNEGSKA (reference sequence). The CDR3 is made up of 11 amino acids, end residues included. The CDR3: CSARVGQGSFF.

The rearrangement uses TRBV19 and TRBJ1-2; no firm D call. The V end was cut by 3 bases, the J end by 8 bases, with 13 bases between. The germline CDR1 and CDR2 sequences are LNHDA and SQIVND (reference sequence). This CDR3 region has 13 residues. As DNA, the CDR3 is TGTGCCAGTAGTATTTCGGGAACGAGGGGCTACACCTTC. It yields the protein CASSISGTRGYTF. Combining the CDR3 with reference TRBV19 and TRBJ1-2 gives the whole variable domain DGGITQSPKYLFRKEGQNVTLSCEQNLNHDAMYWYRQDPGQGLRLIYYSQIVNDFQKGDIAEGYSVSREKKESFPLTVTSAQKNPTAFYLCASSISGTRGYTFGSGTRLTVV.

V usage is TRBV18 and J usage is TRBJ1-2; a possible D gene is TRBD1 (6 bases). Germline assignment: CDR1 KGHSH and CDR2 LQKENI. The CDR3 totals 12 residues. Trimming removed 4 bases from V and 5 bases from J, with 8 bases in between. The CDR3 sequence: CASSQGVYGYTF. CDR3 nucleotide sequence: TGTGCCAGCTCACAGGGGGTGTATGGCTACACCTTC. Looking up the rest from reference TRBV18 and TRBJ1-2 gives the full variable domain: NAGVMQNPRHLVRRRGQEARLRCSPMKGHSHVYWYRQLPEEGLKFMVYLQKENIIDESGMPKERFSAEFPKEGPSILRIQQVVRGDSAAYFCASSQGVYGYTFGSGTRLTVV.

V and J are TRBV30 and TRBJ1-1; a weak D match, TRBD1 (5 bases). The CDR3 spans 15 residues. CDR1 and CDR2 from the germline V gene are GTSNPN and SVGIG (reference sequence). Trimming shortened V by 0 bases and J by 0 bases, and 11 bases separated the two germline ends. The CDR3 bases are TGTGCCTGGAGTGTACTTGGGGGGGTGAACACTGAAGCTTTCTTT. Amino acid sequence: CAWSVLGGVNTEAFF.

Here the CDR3 DNA reads TGTGCCAGCAGCGTAGGAACAGGGGCTAATGAAAAACTGTTTTTT. Translated: CASSVGTGANEKLFF. The chain combines TRBV9 with TRBJ1-4; 7 bases match TRBD1. This CDR3 region has 15 residues. Trimming cost V 0 bases and J 3 bases; bases outside gene matches: 2. Germline-derived CDR1 and CDR2 are SGDLS and YYNGEE.

This clone came up once. The chain uses TRBV4-2 and TRBJ2-2; TRBD1 aligns across 7 bases. Germline V gives CDR1 LGHNA, CDR2 YNFKEQ. Germline trimming cut 4 bases from V and 6 bases from J; bases unmatched to any gene: 5. The CDR3 totals 14 residues. The CDR3 bases are TGTGCCAGCAGCCGAGAAACAGGGGCCGGGGAGCTGTTTTTT. Its protein is CASSRETGAGELFF.

This chain joins TRBV7-8 and TRBJ1-5; tentatively, D is TRBD1 (6 bases). The ends were cut back, 0 bases at V and 10 bases at J, with 19 bases in the middle. From germline, CDR1 is SGHVS and CDR2 FQNEAQ. CDR3 length: 16 amino acids. In DNA form, the CDR3 reads TGTGCCAGCAGCTTAGCGCTAATCCCACAGGGAACCCCCCAGCATTTT. It yields the protein CASSLALIPQGTPQHF. Full variable domain (outside the CDR3, taken from reference TRBV7-8 and TRBJ1-5): GAGVSQSPRYKVAKRGQDVALRCDPISGHVSLFWYQQALGQGPEFLTYFQNEAQLDKSGLPSDRFFAERPEGSVSTLKIQRTQQEDSAVYLCASSLALIPQGTPQHFGDGTRLSIL.

This chain uses TRBV30 with TRBJ1-4; a possible D gene is TRBD1 (6 bases). CDR1 is GTSNPN and CDR2 is SVGIG in the germline V gene (reference sequence). The CDR3 has 11 residues. V was shortened by 4 bases and J by 8 bases, with 8 bases between the two germline ends. The CDR3: CAWKGEEKLFF. CDR3 nucleotide sequence: TGTGCCTGGAAGGGGGAAGAAAAACTGTTTTTT.

The V call is TRBV4-3, the J call TRBJ2-1; 10 bases fit TRBD2. Germline V gene sequence: CDR1 LGHNA, CDR2 YSLEER. The CDR3 is 21 residues long. J gave up 0 bases and V 0 bases, and 14 bases lay outside the gene matches. CDR3 amino acids: CASSQDLLAGEPGGSYNEQFF. The CDR3 nucleotides are TGCGCCAGCAGCCAAGATCTTCTAGCGGGAGAACCGGGAGGCTCCTACAATGAGCAGTTCTTC.

This clone was counted once. The CDR3 bases are TGCAGCGTTGCGGCGGGGGGCGGAGGGAAAGATACGCAGTATTTT. Its protein product is CSVAAGGGGKDTQYF. J is TRBJ2-3 and V is TRBV29-1, with TRBD2 matching over 8 bases. CDR3 size: 15 residues. V dropped 4 bases and J dropped 5; count of bases not matched to a gene: 11. Germline values: CDR1 SQVTM, CDR2 ANQGSEA.

J is TRBJ2-7 and V is TRBV11-2, with TRBD1 as a possible D gene (5 bases). With 0 bases removed from V and 2 bases from J, the gap between germline ends came to 11 bases. CDR1 is SGHAT, CDR2 FQNNGV, per germline. This CDR3 is 15 amino acids long. The chain's CDR3 is CASSLDPPRAYEQYF. The CDR3 nucleotides are TGTGCCAGCAGCTTAGACCCTCCCAGGGCCTACGAGCAGTACTTC.

This clone was observed once. The V and J genes are TRBV4-2 and TRBJ2-7; TRBD1 matches 8 bases. CDR3 length equals 14 residues. With 0 bases clipped from V and 2 bases from J, the junction kept 0 bases outside the gene matches. The germline gives CDR1 LGHNA, CDR2 YNFKEQ. The CDR3 is CASSQDRGPYEQYF. The CDR3 DNA follows: TGTGCCAGCAGCCAAGACAGGGGGCCCTACGAGCAGTACTTC.

This chain joins TRBV5-6 and TRBJ1-4; maybe TRBD1 (5 bases). Germline V gene sequence: CDR1 SGHDT, CDR2 YYEEEE. Trimming stripped 3 bases from V and 0 bases from J, with 15 bases between. The CDR3 runs to 17 residues. Written as DNA, the CDR3 is TGTGCCAGCAGCTGGACATTATCTAGGGCAACTAATGAAAAACTGTTTTTT. Translating gives CASSWTLSRATNEKLFF.

This sequence joins TRBV2 and TRBJ1-4; TRBD1 matches at 7 bases. This CDR3 contains 12 residues. Per the germline V gene, CDR1 is SNHLY and CDR2 is FYNNEI. Losses at the gene ends were 7 bases for V and 7 bases for J; bases not matched to a gene: 3. The CDR3 reads CASKTGIEKLFF. The CDR3 coding sequence is TGTGCCAGCAAGACAGGGATTGAAAAACTGTTTTTT.

The rearrangement links TRBV5-4 to TRBJ2-5; possible D gene TRBD2, 6 bases. Germline V gene data show CDR1 as SGHNT and CDR2 as YYREEE (reference sequence). This CDR3 spans 15 amino acids. Trimming shortened V by 5 bases and J by 5 bases, and 19 bases separated the two germline ends. CDR3 residues: CASRPGTHGGETQYF. The CDR3, as DNA: TGTGCCAGCAGACCAGGGACTCATGGAGGGGAGACCCAGTACTTC.

The chain combines TRBV6-2 or TRBV6-3 with TRBJ1-2; 11 nucleotides line up with TRBD1. The CDR3 spans 16 residues. Germline CDR1 MNHEY, CDR2 SVGEGT. Trimming removed 2 bases from V and 6 bases from J; junction bases left unmatched: 8. The CDR3 region is CASSYDLGQGADGYTF. CDR3 nucleotides: TGTGCCAGCAGTTACGATCTTGGACAGGGGGCGGATGGCTACACCTTC.

This chain links TRBV27 with TRBJ1-2; D ambiguous. V was cut by 2 bases and J by 0 bases, with 10 bases left in between. Germline V lookup: CDR1 MNHEY, CDR2 SMNVEV (reference sequence). This CDR3 is built from 15 residues. CDR3 sequence (DNA): TGTGCCAGCAGTTTAGAAGGCAGGACTAACTATGGCTACACCTTC. Amino acids: CASSLEGRTNYGYTF.

The V call is TRBV30, the J call TRBJ1-1; 7 bases line up with TRBD1. Looked up from germline, CDR1 is GTSNPN and CDR2 is SVGIG (reference sequence). With 4 bases clipped from V and 8 bases from J, the junction kept 4 bases outside the gene matches. This CDR3 is 11 amino acids long. The CDR3 loop is CAWIDRAEAFF. The CDR3 DNA sequence: TGTGCCTGGATAGACAGGGCAGAAGCTTTCTTT.

This clone showed up just a few times. The rearrangement uses TRBV28 and TRBJ2-7; the match to TRBD2 covers 10 bases. CDR3 length: 15 amino acids. In germline, CDR1 is MDHEN, CDR2 SYDVKM. V shed 8 bases and J 3 bases; nucleotides not matched to a gene: 10. CDR3 region: CASPPSSGGRYEQYF. For the CDR3, the DNA is TGTGCCAGCCCCCCCTCTAGCGGGGGCCGCTACGAGCAGTACTTC. The full variable domain, with the rest looked up from reference TRBV28 and TRBJ2-7, is DVKVTQSSRYLVKRTGEKVFLECVQDMDHENMFWYRQDPGLGLRLIYFSYDVKMKEKGDIPEGYSVSREKKERFSLILESASTNQTSMYLCASPPSSGGRYEQYFGPGTRLTVT.

This clone was recorded once. The V call is TRBV13, the J call TRBJ1-2; TRBD1 matches 8 bases. The CDR3 runs to 14 residues. V was pared by 5 bases and J by 3 bases, with 5 bases of the junction left unmatched. CDR1 and CDR2 (germline): PRHDT, FYEKMQ (reference sequence). The CDR3 protein is CASSKTGEDYGYTF. Written as DNA, the CDR3 is TGTGCCAGCAGCAAGACAGGGGAAGACTATGGCTACACCTTC.

The chain recombines TRBV18 with TRBJ1-4; D not resolved. Trimming pared 3 bases from V and 0 bases from J, leaving 5 bases between. Germline V CDR1 and CDR2: KGHSH, LQKENI. The CDR3 consists of 14 residues. Here the CDR3 DNA reads TGTGCCAGCTCACCGTCCGCAACTAATGAAAAACTGTTTTTT. Encoded protein: CASSPSATNEKLFF.

The genes are TRBV4-2 and TRBJ2-1, with 10 bases matching TRBD2. CDR1 is LGHNA and CDR2 is YNFKEQ in the germline V gene. The CDR3 sequence is 16 residues long. The ends lost 0 bases at V and 9 bases at J; junction bases unmatched: 8. CDR3 DNA sequence: TGTGCCAGCAGCCAAGATTGGAGCGGGGGGGCGATTGAGCAGTTCTTC. Translation: CASSQDWSGGAIEQFF.

This clone has a single count. The gene calls are TRBV7-9 and TRBJ1-2; D unclear. Trimming stripped 5 bases from V and 4 bases from J, with 14 bases between. The CDR3 loop spans 14 amino acids. Germline-derived CDR1 and CDR2 are SEHNR and FQNEAQ (reference sequence). CDR3 in amino acids: CASSQTSGIYGYTF. The CDR3 coding sequence is TGTGCCAGCAGCCAAACTTCGGGAATCTATGGCTACACCTTC. Filled out from reference TRBV7-9 and TRBJ1-2, the complete variable domain reads DTGVSQNPRHKITKRGQNVTFRCDPISEHNRLYWYRQTLGQGPEFLTYFQNEAQLEKSRLLSDRFSAERPKGSFSTLEIQRTEQGDSAMYLCASSQTSGIYGYTFGSGTRLTVV.

The chain joins TRBV29-1 to TRBJ1-2; D may be TRBD1 (6 bases). This CDR3 is built from 14 residues. Trimming left V 6 bases short and J 0 bases short, with 14 bases between. Germline V gives CDR1 SQVTM, CDR2 ANQGSEA. CDR3 in amino acids: CSVGRQDSNYGYTF. CDR3 nucleotide sequence: TGCAGCGTGGGGAGACAGGATTCTAACTATGGCTACACCTTC.